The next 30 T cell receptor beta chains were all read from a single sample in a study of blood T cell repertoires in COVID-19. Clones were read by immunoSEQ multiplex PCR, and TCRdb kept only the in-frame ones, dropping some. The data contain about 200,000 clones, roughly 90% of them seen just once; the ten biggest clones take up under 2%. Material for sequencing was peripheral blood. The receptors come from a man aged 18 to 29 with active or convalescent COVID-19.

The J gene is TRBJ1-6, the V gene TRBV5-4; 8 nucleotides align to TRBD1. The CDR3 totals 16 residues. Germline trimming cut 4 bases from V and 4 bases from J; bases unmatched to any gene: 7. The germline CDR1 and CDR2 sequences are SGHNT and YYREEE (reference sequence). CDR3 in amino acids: CASSPGQGGYNSPLHF. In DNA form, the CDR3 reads TGTGCCAGCAGCCCAGGACAGGGCGGGTATAATTCACCCCTCCACTTT. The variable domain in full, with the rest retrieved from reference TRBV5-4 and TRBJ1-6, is ETGVTQSPTHLIKTRGQQVTLRCSSQSGHNTVSWYQQALGQGPQFIFQYYREEENGRGNFPPRFSGLQFPNYSSELNVNALELDDSALYLCASSPGQGGYNSPLHFGNGTRLTVT.

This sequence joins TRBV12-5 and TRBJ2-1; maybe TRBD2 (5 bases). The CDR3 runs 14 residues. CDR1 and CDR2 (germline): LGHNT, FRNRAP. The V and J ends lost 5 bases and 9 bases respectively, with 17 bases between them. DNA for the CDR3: TGTGCTAGTGGTCTAGGACTGGAATCCATTGAGCAGTTCTTC. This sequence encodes CASGLGLESIEQFF.

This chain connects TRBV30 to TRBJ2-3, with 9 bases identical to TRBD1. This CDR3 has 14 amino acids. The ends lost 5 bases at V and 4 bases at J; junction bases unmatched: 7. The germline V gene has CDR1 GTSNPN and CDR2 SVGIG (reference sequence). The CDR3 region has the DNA TGTGCCTGGGAGCGGGACAGGGTTTCAGATACGCAGTATTTT. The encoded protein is CAWERDRVSDTQYF.

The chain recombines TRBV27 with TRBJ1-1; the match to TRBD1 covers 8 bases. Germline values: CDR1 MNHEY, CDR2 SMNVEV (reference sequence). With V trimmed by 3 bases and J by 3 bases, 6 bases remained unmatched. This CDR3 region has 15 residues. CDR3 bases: TGTGCCAGCAGTTTCTCGGGACAGGTTCACACTGAAGCTTTCTTT. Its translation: CASSFSGQVHTEAFF.

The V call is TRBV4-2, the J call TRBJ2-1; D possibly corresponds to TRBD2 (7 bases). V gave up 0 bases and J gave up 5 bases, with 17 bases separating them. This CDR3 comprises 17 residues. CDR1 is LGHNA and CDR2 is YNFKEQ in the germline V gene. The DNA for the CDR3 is TGTGCCAGCAGCCAAGATCGGGCGGGGCGGGGGCACAATGAGCAGTTCTTC. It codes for CASSQDRAGRGHNEQFF.

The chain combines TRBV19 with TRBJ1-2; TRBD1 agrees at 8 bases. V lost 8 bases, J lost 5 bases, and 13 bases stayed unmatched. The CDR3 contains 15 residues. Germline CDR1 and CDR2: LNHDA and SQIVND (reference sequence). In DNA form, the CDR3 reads TGTGCCAGTCGTGATGAAGGACAGGGAGTGTATGGCTACACCTTC. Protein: CASRDEGQGVYGYTF.

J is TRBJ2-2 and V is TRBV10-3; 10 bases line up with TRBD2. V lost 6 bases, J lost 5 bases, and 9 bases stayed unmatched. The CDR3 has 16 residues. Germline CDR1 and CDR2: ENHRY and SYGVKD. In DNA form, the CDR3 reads TGTGCCATCAGCAAATTGCTAGCGGGAGATACCGGGGAGCTGTTTTTT. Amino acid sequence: CAISKLLAGDTGELFF.

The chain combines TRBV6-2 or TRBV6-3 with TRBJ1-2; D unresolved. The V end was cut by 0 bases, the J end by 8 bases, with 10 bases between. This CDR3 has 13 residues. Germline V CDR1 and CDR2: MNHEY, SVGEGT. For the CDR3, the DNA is TGTGCCAGCAGTTACTCCCTTCCGGTAGGCTACACCTTC. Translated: CASSYSLPVGYTF.

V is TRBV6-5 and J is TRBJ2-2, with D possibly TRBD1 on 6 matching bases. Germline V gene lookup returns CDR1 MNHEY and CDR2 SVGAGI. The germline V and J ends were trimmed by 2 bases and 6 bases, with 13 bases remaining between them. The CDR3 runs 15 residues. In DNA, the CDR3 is TGTGCCAGCAGTTACCATCCCAGGGGTGCCGGGGAGCTGTTTTTT. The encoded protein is CASSYHPRGAGELFF.

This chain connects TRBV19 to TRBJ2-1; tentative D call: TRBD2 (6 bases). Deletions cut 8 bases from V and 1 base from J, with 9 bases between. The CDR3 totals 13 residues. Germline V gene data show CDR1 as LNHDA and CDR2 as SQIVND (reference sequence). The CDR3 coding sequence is TGTGCCAGTGGGCGGGGATCCTACAATGAGCAGTTCTTC. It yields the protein CASGRGSYNEQFF.

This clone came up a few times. CDR3 in amino acids: CASSQASGGYTGELFF. In DNA, the CDR3 is TGTGCCAGCAGCCAGGCTAGCGGGGGCTACACCGGGGAGCTGTTTTTT. J is TRBJ2-2 and V is TRBV3-1 (or the pseudogene TRBV3-2), with 10 bases aligning to TRBD2. The V gene's germline CDR1 is LGHDT and CDR2 YNNKEL (reference sequence). J was trimmed by 3 bases and V by 3 bases; bases with no gene match: 4. CDR3 size: 16 residues.

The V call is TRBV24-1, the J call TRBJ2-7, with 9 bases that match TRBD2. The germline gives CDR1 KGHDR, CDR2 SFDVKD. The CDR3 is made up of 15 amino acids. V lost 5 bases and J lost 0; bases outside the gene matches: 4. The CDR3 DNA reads TGTGCCACCAGTGGGTCTAGCGGGGACTCCTACGAGCAGTACTTC. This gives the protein CATSGSSGDSYEQYF.

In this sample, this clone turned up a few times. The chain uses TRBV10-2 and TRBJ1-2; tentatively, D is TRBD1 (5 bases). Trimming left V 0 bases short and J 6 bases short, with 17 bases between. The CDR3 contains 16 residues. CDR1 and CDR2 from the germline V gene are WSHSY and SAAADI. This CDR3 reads CASSESSAGGKDGYTF. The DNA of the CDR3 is TGCGCCAGCAGTGAGTCTTCCGCCGGGGGGAAGGATGGCTACACCTTC.

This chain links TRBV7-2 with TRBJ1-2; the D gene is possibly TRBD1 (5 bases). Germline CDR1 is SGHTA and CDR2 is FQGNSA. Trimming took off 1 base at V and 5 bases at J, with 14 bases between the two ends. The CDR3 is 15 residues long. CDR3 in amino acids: CASSLGGGGGYGYTF. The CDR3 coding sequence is TGTGCCAGCAGCTTAGGGGGGGGAGGAGGTTATGGCTACACCTTC.

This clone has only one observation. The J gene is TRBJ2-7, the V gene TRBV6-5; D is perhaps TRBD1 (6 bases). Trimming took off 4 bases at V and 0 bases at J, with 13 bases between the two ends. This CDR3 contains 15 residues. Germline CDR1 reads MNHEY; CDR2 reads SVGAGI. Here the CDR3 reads CASSFDRGSSYEQYF. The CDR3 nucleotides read TGTGCCAGCAGTTTCGATAGGGGGAGCTCCTACGAGCAGTACTTC.

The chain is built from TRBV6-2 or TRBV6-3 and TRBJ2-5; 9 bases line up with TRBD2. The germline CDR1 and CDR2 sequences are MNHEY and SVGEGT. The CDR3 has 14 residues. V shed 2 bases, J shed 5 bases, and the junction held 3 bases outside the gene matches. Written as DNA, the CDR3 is TGTGCCAGCAGTTACCTAGCGGGGAGGGAGACCCAGTACTTC. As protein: CASSYLAGRETQYF.

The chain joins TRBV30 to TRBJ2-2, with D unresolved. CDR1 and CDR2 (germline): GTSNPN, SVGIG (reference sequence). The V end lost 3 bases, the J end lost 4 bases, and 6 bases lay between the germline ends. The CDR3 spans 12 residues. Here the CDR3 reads CAWRPSTGELFF. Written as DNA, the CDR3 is TGTGCCTGGAGGCCTAGCACCGGGGAGCTGTTTTTT.

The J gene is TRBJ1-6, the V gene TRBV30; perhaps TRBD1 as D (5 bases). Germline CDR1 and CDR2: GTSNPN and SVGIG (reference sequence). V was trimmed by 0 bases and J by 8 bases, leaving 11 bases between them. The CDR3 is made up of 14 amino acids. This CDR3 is CAWSVWGGDSPLHF. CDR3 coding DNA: TGTGCCTGGAGTGTATGGGGGGGGGATTCACCCCTCCACTTT.

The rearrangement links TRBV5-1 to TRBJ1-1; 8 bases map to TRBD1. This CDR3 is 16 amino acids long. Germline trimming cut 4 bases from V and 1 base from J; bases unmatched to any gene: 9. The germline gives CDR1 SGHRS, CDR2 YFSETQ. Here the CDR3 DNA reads TGCGCCAGCAGCCCATGGACAGGGCCGGGGAACACTGAAGCTTTCTTT. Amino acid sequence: CASSPWTGPGNTEAFF.

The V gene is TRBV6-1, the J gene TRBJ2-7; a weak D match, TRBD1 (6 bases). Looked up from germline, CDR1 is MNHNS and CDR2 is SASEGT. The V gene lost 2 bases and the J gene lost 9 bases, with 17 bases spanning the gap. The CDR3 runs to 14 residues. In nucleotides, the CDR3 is TGTGCCAGCAGTGAACAGGGGAGAACGGGTGCGCAGTACTTC. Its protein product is CASSEQGRTGAQYF.

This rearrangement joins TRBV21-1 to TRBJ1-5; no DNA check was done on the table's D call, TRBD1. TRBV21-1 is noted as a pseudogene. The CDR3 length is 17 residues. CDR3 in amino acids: CASSKRGSQGAVQPQHF. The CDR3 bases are TGTGCCAGCAGCAAAAGGGGGTCGCAGGGGGCAGTTCAGCCCCAGCATTTT.

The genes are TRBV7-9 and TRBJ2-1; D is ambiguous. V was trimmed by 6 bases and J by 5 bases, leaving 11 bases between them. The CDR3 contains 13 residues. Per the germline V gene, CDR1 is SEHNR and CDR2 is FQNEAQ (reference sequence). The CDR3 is CASRESENNEQFF. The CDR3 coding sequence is TGTGCCAGCAGGGAGTCGGAGAACAATGAGCAGTTCTTC.

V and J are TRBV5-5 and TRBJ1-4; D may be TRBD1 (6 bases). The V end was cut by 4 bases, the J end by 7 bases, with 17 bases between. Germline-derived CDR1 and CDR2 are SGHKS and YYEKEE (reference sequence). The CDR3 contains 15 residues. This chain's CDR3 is CASSPGGGGGEKLFF. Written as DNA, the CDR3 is TGTGCCAGCAGCCCCGGGGGAGGGGGTGGTGAAAAACTGTTTTTT.

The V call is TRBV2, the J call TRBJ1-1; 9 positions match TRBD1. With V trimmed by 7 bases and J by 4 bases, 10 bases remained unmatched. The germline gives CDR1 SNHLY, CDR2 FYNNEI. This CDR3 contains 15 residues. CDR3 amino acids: CASTLGSTGGTEAFF. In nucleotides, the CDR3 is TGTGCCAGCACGCTCGGGTCGACAGGGGGCACTGAAGCTTTCTTT.

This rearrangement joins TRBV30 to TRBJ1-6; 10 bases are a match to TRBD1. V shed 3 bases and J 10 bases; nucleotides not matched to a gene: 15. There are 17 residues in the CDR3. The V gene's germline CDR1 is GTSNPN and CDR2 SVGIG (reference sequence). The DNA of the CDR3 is TGTGCCTGGAGCCCTCAGGTGGGGGACAGGGGTCCATCACCCCTCCACTTT. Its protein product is CAWSPQVGDRGPSPLHF.

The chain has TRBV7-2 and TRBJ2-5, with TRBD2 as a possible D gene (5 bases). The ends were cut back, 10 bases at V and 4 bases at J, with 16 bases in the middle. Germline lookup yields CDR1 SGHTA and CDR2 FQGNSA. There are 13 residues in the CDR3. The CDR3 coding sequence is TGTGCCAACCAACGGGCCCGGGGAGAGACCCAGTACTTC. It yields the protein CANQRARGETQYF.

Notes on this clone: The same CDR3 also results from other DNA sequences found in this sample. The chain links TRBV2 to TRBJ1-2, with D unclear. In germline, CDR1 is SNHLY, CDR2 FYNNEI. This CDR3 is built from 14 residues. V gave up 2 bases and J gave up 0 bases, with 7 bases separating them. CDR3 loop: CASSERGPNYGYTF. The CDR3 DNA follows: TGTGCCAGCAGTGAAAGAGGGCCTAACTATGGCTACACCTTC.

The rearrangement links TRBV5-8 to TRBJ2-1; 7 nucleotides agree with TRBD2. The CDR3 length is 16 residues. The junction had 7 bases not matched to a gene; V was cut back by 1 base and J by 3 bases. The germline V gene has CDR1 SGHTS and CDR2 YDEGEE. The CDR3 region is CASSLFGGLSYNEQFF. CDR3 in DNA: TGTGCCAGCAGCTTGTTTGGGGGACTAAGCTACAATGAGCAGTTCTTC. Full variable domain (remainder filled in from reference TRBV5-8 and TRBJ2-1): EAGVTQSPTHLIKTRGQQATLRCSPISGHTSVYWYQQALGLGLQFLLWYDEGEERNRGNFPPRFSGRQFPNYSSELNVNALELEDSALYLCASSLFGGLSYNEQFFGPGTRLTVL.

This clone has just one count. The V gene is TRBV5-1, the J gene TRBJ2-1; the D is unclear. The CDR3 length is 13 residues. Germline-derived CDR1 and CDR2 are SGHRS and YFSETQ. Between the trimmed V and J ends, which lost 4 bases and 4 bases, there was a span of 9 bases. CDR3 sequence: CASSVDGYNEQFF. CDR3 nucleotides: TGCGCCAGCAGCGTGGACGGGTACAATGAGCAGTTCTTC.

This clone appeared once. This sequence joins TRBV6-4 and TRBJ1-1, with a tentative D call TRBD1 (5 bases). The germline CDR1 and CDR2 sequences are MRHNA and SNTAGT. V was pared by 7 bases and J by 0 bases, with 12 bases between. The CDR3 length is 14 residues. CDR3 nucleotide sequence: TGTGCCAGCATCAACAGGATTATGAACACTGAAGCTTTCTTT. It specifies CASINRIMNTEAFF.